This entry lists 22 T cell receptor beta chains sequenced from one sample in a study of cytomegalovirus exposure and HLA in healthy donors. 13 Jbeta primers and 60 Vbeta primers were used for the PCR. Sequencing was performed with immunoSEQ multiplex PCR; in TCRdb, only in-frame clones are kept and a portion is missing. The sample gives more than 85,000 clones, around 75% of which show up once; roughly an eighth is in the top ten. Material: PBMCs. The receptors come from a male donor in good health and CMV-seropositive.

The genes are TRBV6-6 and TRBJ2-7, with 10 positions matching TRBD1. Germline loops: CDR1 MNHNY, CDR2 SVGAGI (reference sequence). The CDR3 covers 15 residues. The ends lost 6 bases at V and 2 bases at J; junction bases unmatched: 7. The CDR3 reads CASSNSGTGAYEQYF. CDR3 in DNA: TGTGCCAGCAGCAACTCCGGGACAGGGGCCTACGAGCAGTACTTC.

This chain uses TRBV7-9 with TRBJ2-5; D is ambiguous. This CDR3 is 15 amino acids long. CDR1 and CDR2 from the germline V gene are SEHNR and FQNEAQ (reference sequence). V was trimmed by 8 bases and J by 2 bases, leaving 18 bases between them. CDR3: CASGRLGLRQETQYF. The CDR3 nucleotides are TGTGCCAGCGGTCGTCTTGGCCTCCGACAAGAGACCCAGTACTTC.

DNA for the CDR3: TGTGCCAGCAGGGGCGGGGAGGGATGGACTGAAGCTTTCTTT. This sequence encodes CASRGGEGWTEAFF. The chain combines TRBV6-1 with TRBJ1-1; D remains ambiguous. V gave up 6 bases and J gave up 5 bases, with 16 bases separating them. Germline-derived CDR1 and CDR2 are MNHNS and SASEGT. This CDR3 region has 14 residues.

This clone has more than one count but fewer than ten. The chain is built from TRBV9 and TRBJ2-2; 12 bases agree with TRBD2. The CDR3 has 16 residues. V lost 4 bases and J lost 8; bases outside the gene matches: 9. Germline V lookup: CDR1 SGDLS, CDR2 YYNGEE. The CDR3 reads CASSTNLAGGPGELFF. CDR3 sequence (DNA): TGTGCCAGCAGCACCAATCTAGCGGGGGGGCCTGGGGAGCTGTTTTTT.

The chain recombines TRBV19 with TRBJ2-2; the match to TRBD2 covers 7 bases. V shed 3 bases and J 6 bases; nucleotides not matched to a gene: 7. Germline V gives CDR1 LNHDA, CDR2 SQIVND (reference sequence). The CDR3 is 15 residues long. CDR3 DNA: TGTGCCAGTAGTATGGGAGGGGCGCGGGCCGGGGAGCTGTTTTTT. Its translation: CASSMGGARAGELFF.

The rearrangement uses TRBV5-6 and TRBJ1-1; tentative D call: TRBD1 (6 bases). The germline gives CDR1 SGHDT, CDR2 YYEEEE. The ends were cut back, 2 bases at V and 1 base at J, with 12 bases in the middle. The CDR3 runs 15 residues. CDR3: CASSFVDRQNTEAFF. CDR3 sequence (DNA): TGTGCCAGCAGCTTCGTAGACAGGCAGAACACTGAAGCTTTCTTT.

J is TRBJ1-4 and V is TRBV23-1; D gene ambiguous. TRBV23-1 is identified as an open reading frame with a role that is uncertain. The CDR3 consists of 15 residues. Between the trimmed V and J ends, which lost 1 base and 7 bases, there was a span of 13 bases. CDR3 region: CASSQCWASSEKLFF. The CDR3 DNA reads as TGCGCCAGCAGTCAATGTTGGGCCTCGAGTGAAAAACTGTTTTTT.

CDR3 sequence: CASRAGLGGYEQYF. In DNA, the CDR3 is TGCGCCAGCAGGGCGGGACTGGGGGGCTACGAGCAGTACTTC. The chain joins TRBV5-1 to TRBJ2-7; a possible D gene is TRBD2 (6 bases). The CDR3 extends over 14 amino acids. Germline CDR1 SGHRS, CDR2 YFSETQ. V lost 5 bases to trimming and J lost 3 bases, with 15 bases between them. Drawing the rest from reference TRBV5-1 and TRBJ2-7, the complete variable domain is KAGVTQTPRYLIKTRGQQVTLSCSPISGHRSVSWYQQTPGQGLQFLFEYFSETQRNKGNFPGRFSGRQFSNSRSEMNVSTLELGDSALYLCASRAGLGGYEQYFGPGTRLTVT.

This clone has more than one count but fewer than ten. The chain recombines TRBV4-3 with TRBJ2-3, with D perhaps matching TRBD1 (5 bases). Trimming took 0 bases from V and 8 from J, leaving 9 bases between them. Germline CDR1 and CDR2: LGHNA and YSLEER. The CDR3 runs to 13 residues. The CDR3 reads CASSQEPGLTQYF. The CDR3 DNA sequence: TGCGCCAGCAGCCAAGAACCAGGGCTTACGCAGTATTTT.

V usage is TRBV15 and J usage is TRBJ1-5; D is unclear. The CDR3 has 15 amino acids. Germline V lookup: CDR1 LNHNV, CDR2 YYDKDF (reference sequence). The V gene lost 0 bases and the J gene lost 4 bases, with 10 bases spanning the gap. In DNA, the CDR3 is TGTGCCACCAGCAGAGAGGTTGCAGATAATCAGCCCCAGCATTTT. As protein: CATSREVADNQPQHF.

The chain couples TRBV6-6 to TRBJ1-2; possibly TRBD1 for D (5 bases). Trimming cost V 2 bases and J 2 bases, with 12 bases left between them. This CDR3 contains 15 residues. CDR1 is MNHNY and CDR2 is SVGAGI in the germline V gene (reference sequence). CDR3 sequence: CASSYRGGGNYGYTF. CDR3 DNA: TGTGCCAGCAGTTACCGGGGGGGAGGGAACTATGGCTACACCTTC.

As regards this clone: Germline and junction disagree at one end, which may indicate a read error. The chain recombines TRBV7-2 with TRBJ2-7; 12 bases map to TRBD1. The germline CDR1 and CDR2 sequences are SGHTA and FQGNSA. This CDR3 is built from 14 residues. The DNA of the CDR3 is TGTGCCAGCAGCCCGGGACAGGGGGCGCGTCCTGACGGCTTC. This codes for CASSPGQGARPDGF.

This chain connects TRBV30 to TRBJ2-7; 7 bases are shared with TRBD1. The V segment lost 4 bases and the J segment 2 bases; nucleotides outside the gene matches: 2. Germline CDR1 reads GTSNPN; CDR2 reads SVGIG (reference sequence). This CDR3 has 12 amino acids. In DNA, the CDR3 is TGTGCCTGGAAGGGGGCCCCCTACGAGCAGTACTTC. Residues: CAWKGAPYEQYF.

The CDR3 coding sequence is TGTGCCTGGAGGGAGGGTGAAAAACTGTTTTTT. Protein product: CAWREGEKLFF. J is TRBJ1-4 and V is TRBV30; D is uncertain. Germline values: CDR1 GTSNPN, CDR2 SVGIG (reference sequence). The CDR3 contains 11 residues. V shed 3 bases and J shed 7 bases, with 6 bases lying between them.

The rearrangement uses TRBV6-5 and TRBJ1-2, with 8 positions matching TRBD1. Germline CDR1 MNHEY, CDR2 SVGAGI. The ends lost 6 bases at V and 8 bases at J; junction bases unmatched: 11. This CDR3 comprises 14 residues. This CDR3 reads CASREQGAQRGYTF. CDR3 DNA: TGTGCCAGCAGAGAGCAGGGGGCGCAAAGGGGCTACACCTTC.

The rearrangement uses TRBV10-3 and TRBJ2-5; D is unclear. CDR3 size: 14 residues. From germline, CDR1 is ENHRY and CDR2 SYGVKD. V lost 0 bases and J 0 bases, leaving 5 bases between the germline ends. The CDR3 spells CAISESSDQETQYF. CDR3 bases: TGTGCCATCAGTGAGTCGTCTGACCAAGAGACCCAGTACTTC.

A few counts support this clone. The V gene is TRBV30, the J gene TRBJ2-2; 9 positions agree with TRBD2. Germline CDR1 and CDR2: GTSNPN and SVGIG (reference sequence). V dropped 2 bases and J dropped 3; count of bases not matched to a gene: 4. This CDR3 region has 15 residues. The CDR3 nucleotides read TGTGCCTGGAGTAGGGGCGGGGGGGACACCGGGGAGCTGTTTTTT. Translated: CAWSRGGGDTGELFF.

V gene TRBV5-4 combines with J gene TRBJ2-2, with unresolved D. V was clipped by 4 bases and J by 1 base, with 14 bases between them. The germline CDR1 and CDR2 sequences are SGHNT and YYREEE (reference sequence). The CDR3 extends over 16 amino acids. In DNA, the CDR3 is TGTGCCAGCAGCACCCGCGAGTCCGTGAACACCGGGGAGCTGTTTTTT. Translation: CASSTRESVNTGELFF.

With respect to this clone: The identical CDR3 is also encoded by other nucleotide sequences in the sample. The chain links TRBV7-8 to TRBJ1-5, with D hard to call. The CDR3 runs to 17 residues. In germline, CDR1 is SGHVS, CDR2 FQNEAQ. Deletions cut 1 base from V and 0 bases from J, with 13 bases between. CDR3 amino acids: CASSLGQGRISNQPQHF. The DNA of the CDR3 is TGTGCCAGCAGCTTAGGTCAAGGCAGGATTAGCAATCAGCCCCAGCATTTT.

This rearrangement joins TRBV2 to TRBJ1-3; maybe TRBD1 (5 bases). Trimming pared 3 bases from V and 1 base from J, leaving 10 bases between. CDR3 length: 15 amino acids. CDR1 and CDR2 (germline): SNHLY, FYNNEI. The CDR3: CASSDSSGSGNTIYF. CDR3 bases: TGTGCCAGCAGTGATTCTTCAGGGTCTGGAAACACCATATATTTT.

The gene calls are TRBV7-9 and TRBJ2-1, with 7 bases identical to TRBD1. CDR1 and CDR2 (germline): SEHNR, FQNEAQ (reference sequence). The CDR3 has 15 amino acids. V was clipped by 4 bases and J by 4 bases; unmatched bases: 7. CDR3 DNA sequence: TGTGCCAGCAGCTATCCGGGACAGACATACAATGAGCAGTTCTTC. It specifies CASSYPGQTYNEQFF.

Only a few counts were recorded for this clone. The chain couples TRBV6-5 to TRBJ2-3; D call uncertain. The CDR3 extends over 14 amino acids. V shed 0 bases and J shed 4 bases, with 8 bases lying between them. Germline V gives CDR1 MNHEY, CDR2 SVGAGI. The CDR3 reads CASSYSSEADTQYF. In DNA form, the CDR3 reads TGTGCCAGCAGTTACTCATCCGAGGCAGATACGCAGTATTTT.